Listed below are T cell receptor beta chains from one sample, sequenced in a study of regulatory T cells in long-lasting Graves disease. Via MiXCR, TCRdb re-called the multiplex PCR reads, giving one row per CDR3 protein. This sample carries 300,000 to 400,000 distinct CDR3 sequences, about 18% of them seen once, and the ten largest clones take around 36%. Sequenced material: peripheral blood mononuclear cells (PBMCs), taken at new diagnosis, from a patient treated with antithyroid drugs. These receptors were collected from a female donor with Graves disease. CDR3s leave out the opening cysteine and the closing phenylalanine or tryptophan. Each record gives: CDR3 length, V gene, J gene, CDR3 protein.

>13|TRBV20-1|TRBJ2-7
SAKFPGTGVNEQY
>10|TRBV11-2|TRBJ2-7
ASSFHLVEQY
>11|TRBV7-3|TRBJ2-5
ASSPWGGETQY
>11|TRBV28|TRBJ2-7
ASSLDISYEQY
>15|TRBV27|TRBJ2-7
ASSPRGGLAGADEQY
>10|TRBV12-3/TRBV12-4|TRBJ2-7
ASSRRTYEQH
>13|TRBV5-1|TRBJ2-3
ASSEGLERTDTQY
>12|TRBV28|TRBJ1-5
ASSFQIINQPQH
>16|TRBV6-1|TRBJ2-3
ASSAELAGVGPTDTQY
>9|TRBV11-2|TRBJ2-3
ASSRGLEVY
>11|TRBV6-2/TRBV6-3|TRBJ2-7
ASSYDRHYEQY
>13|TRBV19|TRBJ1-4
ASTKNPATNEKLF